This TCR beta chain was sequenced during a study of blood T cell repertoires in COVID-19. Study details: Collection of acute and convalescent COVID-19 samples took place in the United States, Italy and Spain.

The CDR3 has 15 amino acids. Per germline, CDR1 LNHNV and CDR2 YYDKDF (reference sequence). V was pared by 3 bases and J by 6 bases, with 15 bases between. As handled by the study authors: Amplification of reference gene primers was used by the study to estimate nucleated cell counts. Clones were sequenced by immunoSEQ multiplex PCR, and TCRdb holds only the in-frame ones, with some missing. From that table come the V and J calls and clone size; the DNA was used to work out D and trimming. The data show 68,000 or so clones, with 80% to 90% seen just once and about 2.9% held by the top ten. This TCR derives from a man aged 45-65 years with acute or convalescent COVID-19. The chain employs TRBV15 and TRBJ1-3; TRBD1 might be the D (5 bases). The sequenced material came from peripheral blood. The CDR3 here is CATSRDRAGENTIYF. Written as DNA, the CDR3 is TGTGCCACCAGCAGGGATAGGGCGGGGGAAAACACCATATATTTT.